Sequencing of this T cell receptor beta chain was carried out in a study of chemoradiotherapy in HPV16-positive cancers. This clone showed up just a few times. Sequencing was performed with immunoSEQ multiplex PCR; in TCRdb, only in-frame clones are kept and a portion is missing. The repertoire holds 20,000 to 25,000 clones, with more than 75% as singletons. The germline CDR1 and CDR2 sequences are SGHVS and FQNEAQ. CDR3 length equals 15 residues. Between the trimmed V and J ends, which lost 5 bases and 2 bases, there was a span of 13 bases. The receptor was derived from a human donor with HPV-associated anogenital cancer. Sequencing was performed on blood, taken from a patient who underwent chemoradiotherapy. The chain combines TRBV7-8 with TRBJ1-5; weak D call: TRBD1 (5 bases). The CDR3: CASSPQGEGNQPQHF. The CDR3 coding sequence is TGTGCCAGCAGCCCGCAGGGAGAAGGCAATCAGCCCCAGCATTTT. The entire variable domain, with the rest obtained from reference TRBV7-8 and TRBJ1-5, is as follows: GAGVSQSPRYKVAKRGQDVALRCDPISGHVSLFWYQQALGQGPEFLTYFQNEAQLDKSGLPSDRFFAERPEGSVSTLKIQRTQQEDSAVYLCASSPQGEGNQPQHFGDGTRLSIL.